Listed below are T cell receptor beta chains from one sample, sequenced in a study of blood T cell repertoires in COVID-19. Clones were read by immunoSEQ multiplex PCR, and TCRdb kept only the in-frame ones, dropping some. The data contain over 200,000 clones, approximately 82% of them singletons. The sample was peripheral blood. The source is an elderly man with acute or convalescent COVID-19. Both conserved end residues are part of each CDR3. A D gene is named only where the DNA matches it firmly.

J gene,D gene,V gene,CDR3 protein
TRBJ1-6,TRBD1,TRBV19,CASSMGQYNSPLHF
TRBJ1-4,TRBD1,TRBV5-1,CASSTDRGATNEKLFF
TRBJ1-1,TRBD1,TRBV2,CASSENRGVAFF
TRBJ1-1,TRBD1,TRBV29-1,CSADRGTEAFF
TRBJ1-2,-,TRBV2,CASKHRTENTYGYTF
TRBJ2-2,-,TRBV9,CASSVAGVTGELFF
TRBJ2-1,TRBD2,TRBV9,CASSVGLAGNGNEQFF
TRBJ1-1,-,TRBV5-1,CASSPGGFRNTEAFF
TRBJ2-7,-,TRBV6-2/TRBV6-3,CASSSATESYEQYF
TRBJ2-5,-,TRBV6-1,CASSELETQYF
TRBJ2-1,TRBD1,TRBV30,CAWSAGDRARIGDEQFF
TRBJ1-3,-,TRBV28,CASSLSRSGGGNTIYF
TRBJ2-7,-,TRBV5-4,CASSLDRSYEQYF
TRBJ2-2,TRBD2,TRBV27,CASSLLAGGGTGELFF
TRBJ2-1,-,TRBV6-5,CASSNHNEQFF
TRBJ2-3,-,TRBV28,CASSSRGRPRDTQYF
TRBJ2-7,-,TRBV20-1,CSVRGIEQYF
TRBJ2-3,-,TRBV5-1,CASSWRGMDTQYF
TRBJ2-7,TRBD2,TRBV3-1/TRBV3-2,CASSQDPRGGAYEQYF
TRBJ1-6,TRBD1,TRBV27,CASSLLGQGWNNSPLHF
TRBJ1-4,TRBD1,TRBV18,CASSPGTGPTNEKLFF
TRBJ1-5,-,TRBV28,CASSLPNRVRSNQPQHF
TRBJ2-2,-,TRBV6-5,CASRDTSNTGELFF
TRBJ2-7,TRBD1,TRBV6-5,CASSYAGTGGYEQYF
TRBJ1-4,-,TRBV3-1/TRBV3-2,CASSQGAANEKLFF
TRBJ1-1,-,TRBV10-3,CAISEWGADTEAFF
TRBJ1-2,-,TRBV2,CASSVQGVEGYTF
TRBJ1-4,-,TRBV28,CASSLQTVTANEKLFF
TRBJ1-2,-,TRBV5-4,CASSLVAEAQGYTF
TRBJ2-3,TRBD1,TRBV27,CASRAGTGGTDTQYF
TRBJ2-1,TRBD2,TRBV2,CASTQLAGGYNEQFF
TRBJ2-2,TRBD2,TRBV9,CASSVAGGLAVNTGELFF
TRBJ1-1,TRBD1,TRBV3-1/TRBV3-2,CASSQKQGAYTEAFF
TRBJ2-7,TRBD1,TRBV11-3,CASSSGQGSSVAF
TRBJ2-2,-,TRBV18,CASSPTAPGLYTGELFF
TRBJ1-2,-,TRBV27,CASSQTGTYGYTF
TRBJ2-1,-,TRBV12-3/TRBV12-4,CASSLSSRSEQFF
TRBJ2-7,-,TRBV10-3,CAISGGSTALPYEQYF
TRBJ2-7,-,TRBV4-1,CASSQAQPYEQYF
TRBJ2-7,-,TRBV14,CASSPRAGSKRGSYEQYF
TRBJ1-4,-,TRBV2,CASSAGGGPNEKLFF
TRBJ2-1,-,TRBV7-2,CASSFSSNEQFF
TRBJ2-7,-,TRBV9,CASSVIADPTYEQYF
TRBJ1-1,-,TRBV2,CASSLGGNTEAFF
TRBJ1-3,-,TRBV18,CASSPHETVSGNTIYF
TRBJ2-5,TRBD1,TRBV6-5,CASSAGTVQTQYF
TRBJ1-6,-,TRBV6-5,CASSSSYNSPLHF
TRBJ1-1,TRBD1,TRBV6-5,CASKWDRLNTEAFF
TRBJ1-5,-,TRBV6-5,CASTGGPPNQPQHF
TRBJ2-7,-,TRBV6-5,CAGLGPSGQYF
TRBJ2-1,TRBD2,TRBV18,CASSPGGGAGSGSSYNEQFF
TRBJ1-2,TRBD1,TRBV5-6,CASSRQGEIYGYTF